This T cell receptor beta chain was documented in a study of metastatic and nonmetastatic thyroid tumors. Study as a whole: Patients with malignant and benign thyroid disease provided blood and tumor or nodule tissue, whose repertoires were compared.

Trimming shortened V by 0 bases and J by 10 bases, and 14 bases separated the two germline ends. This CDR3 comprises 15 residues. The V gene's germline CDR1 is SGHRS and CDR2 YFSETQ. Source study methods: A classifier of distant metastasis in papillary thyroid cancer was built from CDR3 differences (across clinicopathological groups). From the PCR reads, TCRdb re-called clones with MiXCR. These V and J calls rely on TCRdb rather than the paper's analysis. This sample carries tens of thousands of clones, roughly 13% of them seen once, and the ten largest clones take more than 13%. Whole-study results and caveats: In blood and tumor, TCR beta diversity was reportedly significantly higher in malignant thyroid tumors than in benign nodules.

As concerns this clone: Its antigen is currently unknown.

All patients were treatment-naive before thyroid surgery. The receptor's source is a female donor with papillary thyroid cancer or a benign thyroid nodule (not recorded which). Some clones in this sample may be carry-over from other donors' samples. V and J are TRBV5-1 and TRBJ1-6; maybe TRBD1 (6 bases). Specimen: blood. DNA for the CDR3: TGCGCCAGCAGCTTGGCCCCAGGGGAAATCTCACCCCTCCACTTT. Amino acid sequence: CASSLAPGEISPLHF.